This TCR beta chain was documented in a study of vaccination and CD4 T cells after COVID-19. Study-wide background: Post-COVID specimens were obtained a median about 100 days after diagnosis (range 35 to 161). The authors exposed cells to overlapping spike peptides derived from SARS-CoV-2, HCoV-NL63, HCoV-OC43 and HCoV-229E. The study's findings and limits: Early post-infection timepoints were not included, and relatively few convalescent patients were studied.

Treatment: approximately 10-day PBMC culture with coronavirus spike peptide pools or control peptides (ViraFEST assay). Per the germline V gene, CDR1 is MNHEY and CDR2 is SVGEGT. The CDR3 is 14 amino acids. V was pared by 6 bases and J by 3 bases, with 15 bases between. Sequenced with the Oncomine TCR Beta short-read assay was DNA taken from cultured CD4+ T cells. TCRdb re-analysed the PCR reads in MiXCR, keeping a single row per CDR3 protein. The table shows over 8,500 distinct CDR3 sequences, with approximately 20% occurring only once. This clonotype was observed a handful of times. Its antigen is unidentified.

The sample in question was CD4+ T cells from blood, cultured in vitro, obtained after SARS-CoV-2 vaccination. V is TRBV6-2 or TRBV6-3 and J is TRBJ2-7; D is ambiguous. The clonotype originates from a human donor who had recovered from COVID-19. The CDR3 DNA sequence: TGTGCCAGCAGAGGCGTAGACAAGTACTACGAGCAGTACTTC. Protein: CASRGVDKYYEQYF.